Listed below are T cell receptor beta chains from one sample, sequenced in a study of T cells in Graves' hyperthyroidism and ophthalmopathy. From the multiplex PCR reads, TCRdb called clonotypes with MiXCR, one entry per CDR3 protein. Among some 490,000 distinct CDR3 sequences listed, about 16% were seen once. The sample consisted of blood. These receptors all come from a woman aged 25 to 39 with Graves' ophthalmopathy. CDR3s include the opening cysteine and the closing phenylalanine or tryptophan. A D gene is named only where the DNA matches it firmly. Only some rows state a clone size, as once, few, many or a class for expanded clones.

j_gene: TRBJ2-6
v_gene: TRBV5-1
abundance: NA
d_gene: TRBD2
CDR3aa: CASSHPGGRGTISGANVLTF

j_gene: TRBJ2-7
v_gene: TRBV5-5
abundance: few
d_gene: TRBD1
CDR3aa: CASSLAAGGPYEQYF

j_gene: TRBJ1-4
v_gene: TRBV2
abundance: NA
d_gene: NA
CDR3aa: CASKGATNEKLFF

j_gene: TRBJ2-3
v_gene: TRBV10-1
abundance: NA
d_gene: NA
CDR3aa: CASSESSRAADTQYF

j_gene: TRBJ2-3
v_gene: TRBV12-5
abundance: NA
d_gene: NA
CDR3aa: CASGRAGPADTQYF

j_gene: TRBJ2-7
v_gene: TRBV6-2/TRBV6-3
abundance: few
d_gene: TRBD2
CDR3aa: CASSPSSSGYEQYF

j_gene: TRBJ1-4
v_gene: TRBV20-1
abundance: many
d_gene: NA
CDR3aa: CSASSQVNEKLFF

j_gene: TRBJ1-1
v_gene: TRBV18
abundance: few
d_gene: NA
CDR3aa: CASSPLGGTDLMNTEAFF

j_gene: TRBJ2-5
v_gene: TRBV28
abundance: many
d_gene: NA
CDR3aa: CASSLGRWGQETQYF

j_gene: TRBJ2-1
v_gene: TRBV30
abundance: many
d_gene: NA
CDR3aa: CAWSGDRRMKAYNEQFF

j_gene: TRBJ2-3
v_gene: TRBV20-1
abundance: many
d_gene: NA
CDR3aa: CSASGRSDTQYF

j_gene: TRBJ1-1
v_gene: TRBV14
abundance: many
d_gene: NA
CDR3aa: CASSQDIRSEAFF

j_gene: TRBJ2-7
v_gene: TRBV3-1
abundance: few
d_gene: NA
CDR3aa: CASSQDLSLGPYEQYF

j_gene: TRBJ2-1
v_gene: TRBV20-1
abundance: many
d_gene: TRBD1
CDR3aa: CSAKRDRGRDEQFF

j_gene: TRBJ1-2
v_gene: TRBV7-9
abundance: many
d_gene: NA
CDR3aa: CASSLDQPNYGYTF